The T cell receptor beta chain under discussion was sequenced for a study of CD8+CD57+ T cells in acquired aplastic anemia. This CDR3 has 14 amino acids. Germline lookup yields CDR1 SGHVS and CDR2 FNYEAQ. Genomic DNA was employed as the template in profiling TCR beta VDJ and CDR3. Using its own MiXCR run on the reads, TCRdb lists one record per CDR3 protein. Here the sample spans roughly 130,000 distinct CDR3 sequences, more than 40% being singletons. Comment on this clonotype: The germline gene is not matched at one end of the junction; a read error may be the cause.

The chain links TRBV7-6 to TRBJ2-7; 11 bases are a match to TRBD1. Sequencing used sorted CD4+, CD8+, or CD8+CD57+ T cells (not recorded which) from PBMCs. This TCR was sampled from a human donor in good health, serving as a control. The CDR3 sequence is CAGSPRTGGYEQYF. In DNA form, the CDR3 reads TGTGCCGGCAGCCCCAGGACAGGGGGCTATGAGCAGTACTTC.